The present TCR beta chain was sequenced within a study of MAIT cells during Salmonella Paratyphi A infection (dated by TCRdb to about 2017). The research as a whole found: Compared with healthy controls, diagnosed volunteers had more expansion or contraction among the top five MAIT clonotypes (about 0.5 versus 0.13), a finding that suggests the repertoire is reshaped by infection. MAIT TRBV usage was oligoclonal with a preference for TRBV20 and TRBV6, and infection appeared not to change this usage. The availability of volunteer samples limited the sample sizes, but these sizes were considered adequate to detect differences between groups.

This clonotype showed up just a few times. What this receptor recognizes is not known. No much larger clonotype is one base removed from it; base qualities were not supplied. Library method: 5' RACE. TCRbeta was amplified by two rounds of PCR with Phusion High-Fidelity polymerase, and sample-specific barcodes were added in the primers. To build the TCRbeta libraries, template-switch cDNA synthesis was carried out using SMARTScribe reverse transcriptase along with a TRBC-specific primer. After barcoding, samples were pooled and then prepared using the NEBNext Ultra DNA Library Prep Kit for Illumina. Sequencing of libraries was performed on an Illumina MiSeq with the MiSeq reagent kit v2, 300 cycles. On the authors' methods: Reads were demultiplexed by barcode with Jemultiplexer and were aligned with MiTCR using default parameters. VDJtools removed non-functional sequences, and clonotypes were defined by amino acid sequence, with clonotype frequencies based on assigned sequence reads. In the clonal space homeostasis analysis, clonotypes were binned by frequency as over-represented (0.05-1), large, medium and small. Through fastp at Q25 and MiXCR, TCRdb rebuilt clones from the public reads, retaining in-frame beta chains. Rows with a matching CDR3 protein are joined into one entry that keeps the most common DNA and genes. The V and J calls were determined by TCRdb, not by the authors. Here the sample has 400 to 600 distinct CDR3 sequences; about 44% occur a single time. The ten largest clones capture 35% to 45% of the sample.

Based on the germline V gene, the CDR1 and CDR2 sequences are SGHNT and YENEEA. Trimming at the junction amounts to 4 bases on V and 3 bases on J, and the germline ends lie 15 bases apart. From cysteine to phenylalanine, the CDR3 is 15 amino acids long. Only the CDR3 part of the read is kept: 45 bases, read in frame from the first base. In the paper's terms, the time point label means: healthy control first sampling. MAIT cells, defined as Valpha7.2+ CD161+ T cells, were identified and sorted by flow cytometry. Laboratory volunteers or leukocyte cones from the national blood and transplant service were used as healthy adult controls. For RNA extraction, between roughly 4,500 and 10,000 MAIT cells from each sample were sorted straight into RNAqueous-Micro lysis buffer. To control for MAIT repertoire stability, healthy controls who were not challenged were sampled two times, 21 days apart. Lymphoprep gradient centrifugation was used to isolate peripheral blood mononuclear cells from both the blood samples and the leukocyte cones. Sorting was done on either a BD FACSAria Fusion or a BD FACSAria III sorter.

The TCR was taken from an adult in good health. This sequence uses TRBV11-3 and TRBJ1-1, with a weak D call of TRBD1 (5 bases match). The sample taken for sequencing was MAIT cells from blood. In nucleotide form, the sequence is TGTGCCAGCAGCTCCAGTTTAGGGGTGGACACTGAAGCTTTCTTT. It specifies CASSSSLGVDTEAFF.